Listed here are 31 T cell receptor beta chains from one sample, sequenced in a study of blood T cells in healthy people across ages. A second PCR, run for about 7 to 11 cycles, used a sample-barcoded 5' primer plus a J-beta primer mix. A single record per CDR3 protein comes from TCRdb applying MiXCR to the 5' RACE reads. The table has roughly 1.5 million distinct CDR3 sequences, roughly two fifths seen once. The specimen sequenced was blood. These receptors were collected from a woman between 18 and 29 years old in good health.

As to this clonotype: One end of the junction varies from germline; a read error may be responsible. In nucleotides, the CDR3 is TGCAGTGCTAAAGATCCGGGACTAGCGGGAGCCATGTGGGAGACCCGGTACTTC. Translating it yields CSAKDPGLAGAMWETRYF. The chain links TRBV20-1 to TRBJ2-5, with TRBD2 matching 14 bases. The germline CDR1 and CDR2 sequences are DFQATT and SNEGSKA (reference sequence). The CDR3 covers 18 residues.

The chain couples TRBV3-1 to TRBJ1-6; tentatively, D is TRBD1 (5 bases). CDR3 length: 15 amino acids. V lost 1 base to trimming and J lost 7 bases, with 11 bases between them. Germline V gene data show CDR1 as LGHDT and CDR2 as YNNKEL (reference sequence). The CDR3 protein is CASSQVSRGNSPLHF. In nucleotides, the CDR3 is TGTGCCAGCAGCCAAGTGAGTCGGGGGAATTCACCCCTCCACTTT.

The J gene is TRBJ2-1, the V gene TRBV24-1; a possible D gene is TRBD2 (5 bases). V gave up 3 bases and J gave up 10 bases, with 9 bases separating them. This CDR3 spans 12 amino acids. Germline CDR1 and CDR2: KGHDR and SFDVKD. CDR3 amino acids: CATSDLAREQFF. In DNA form, the CDR3 reads TGTGCCACCAGTGATCTAGCCCGGGAGCAGTTCTTC.

The chain recombines TRBV6-5 with TRBJ1-6; D call uncertain. CDR1 MNHEY and CDR2 SVGAGI come from the germline V gene. The V end lost 6 bases, the J end lost 4 bases, and 10 bases lay between the germline ends. This CDR3 is built from 14 residues. CDR3: CASSRTSYNSPLHF. The DNA of the CDR3 is TGTGCCAGCAGCCGAACTTCGTATAATTCACCCCTCCACTTT.

In its sample, this clonotype was seen a few times. This chain uses TRBV29-1 with TRBJ2-1, with 16 bases that match TRBD2. V lost 6 bases, J lost 8 bases, and 7 bases stayed unmatched. The CDR3 length is 15 residues. Germline V gives CDR1 SQVTM, CDR2 ANQGSEA. Written as DNA, the CDR3 is TGCAGCGTCCCGGGACTAGCGGGGGGGCCCGATGAGCAGTTCTTC. Translating gives CSVPGLAGGPDEQFF.

This clonotype was counted a few times. The genes are TRBV29-1 and TRBJ1-1; D gene uncertain. Per germline, CDR1 SQVTM and CDR2 ANQGSEA. V was clipped by 1 base and J by 10 bases, with 19 bases between them. CDR3 length equals 14 residues. This chain's CDR3 is CSVEVEFFSRVAFF. CDR3 DNA sequence: TGCAGCGTTGAAGTTGAGTTCTTTTCTAGGGTAGCTTTCTTT.

The rearrangement joins TRBV20-1 to TRBJ2-1; 8 nucleotides match TRBD2. Per germline, CDR1 DFQATT and CDR2 SNEGSKA (reference sequence). The CDR3 consists of 14 residues. CDR3 amino acids: CSRPGVAGRDEQFF. CDR3 sequence (DNA): TGCAGCCGCCCGGGGGTAGCGGGAAGGGATGAGCAGTTCTTC.

To note about this clonotype: Mismatch with germline at one junction end may stem from a read error. J is TRBJ1-1 and V is TRBV10-3; a possible D gene is TRBD1 (5 bases). CDR3 length equals 14 residues. Germline values: CDR1 ENHRY, CDR2 SYGVKD. CDR3 protein: CAISESGQDTETFF. CDR3 sequence (DNA): TGTGCCATCAGTGAGTCTGGACAAGACACTGAAACTTTCTTT.

This clonotype has only a few counts. The chain joins TRBV12-3 or TRBV12-4 to TRBJ1-2; D possibly corresponds to TRBD1 (5 bases). Deletions cut 3 bases from V and 2 bases from J, with 13 bases between. This CDR3 is built from 15 residues. In DNA, the CDR3 is TGTGCCAGCAGTTTCGGAAGGAGACAGAACTATGGCTACACCTTC. Translating it yields CASSFGRRQNYGYTF.

The rearrangement links TRBV28 to TRBJ1-6; TRBD1 agrees at 10 bases. After removal of 2 bases from V and 4 bases from J, the junction contained 2 bases not matched to a gene. CDR3 size: 16 residues. Germline CDR1 MDHEN, CDR2 SYDVKM. The CDR3 sequence: CASSLPGQGYNSPLHF. As DNA, the CDR3 is TGTGCCAGCAGTTTACCGGGACAGGGGTATAATTCACCCCTCCACTTT.

V usage is TRBV3-1 and J usage is TRBJ2-2; D assignment may be TRBD1 or TRBD2 (5 bases each). In germline, CDR1 is LGHDT, CDR2 YNNKEL (reference sequence). V was trimmed by 5 bases and J by 1 base, leaving 14 bases between them. This CDR3 has 16 amino acids. This chain's CDR3 is CASSWDASGNTGELFF. Written as DNA, the CDR3 is TGTGCCAGCAGCTGGGACGCGAGCGGGAACACCGGGGAGCTGTTTTTT.

Only a few counts were recorded for this clonotype. This sequence joins TRBV29-1 and TRBJ2-1; D could derive from TRBD1 or TRBD2 (6 bases each). The assigned J gene may be wrong: the sequence end matches TRBJ2-7 better. Per germline, CDR1 SQVTM and CDR2 ANQGSEA. The CDR3 sequence is 14 residues long. The CDR3 protein is CSVRPGDSYNEQYF. The CDR3 DNA is TGCAGCGTTAGGCCAGGGGACTCCTACAATGAGCAGTACTTC.

This sequence joins TRBV4-3 and TRBJ2-7; D is perhaps TRBD1 (5 bases). This CDR3 has 15 residues. V shed 0 bases and J shed 3 bases, with 12 bases lying between them. Germline V CDR1 and CDR2: LGHNA, YSLEER. CDR3 in DNA: TGCGCCAGCAGCCAAGATCGATCAGGGTGCTACGAGCAGTACTTC. This translates into CASSQDRSGCYEQYF.

The gene calls are TRBV10-3 and TRBJ1-2; 7 bases are a match to TRBD1. Germline CDR1 is ENHRY and CDR2 is SYGVKD. J lost 4 bases, V lost 1 base, and 9 bases had no gene match. This CDR3 spans 16 amino acids. CDR3 region: CAISEWDSFRFYGYTF. The CDR3 nucleotides read TGTGCCATCAGTGAGTGGGACAGTTTCCGCTTCTATGGCTACACCTTC.

This clonotype was found a few times. This chain links TRBV29-1 with TRBJ2-7, with TRBD1 identical over 12 bases. Germline CDR1 and CDR2: SQVTM and ANQGSEA. Trimming took 6 bases from V and 4 from J; bases not matched to a gene: 7. The length of the CDR3 is 14 residues. This chain's CDR3 is CSVGTGGRFYEQYF. CDR3 nucleotides: TGCAGCGTGGGGACAGGGGGCCGTTTTTACGAGCAGTACTTC.

This clonotype was recorded a few times. The V and J genes are TRBV4-1 and TRBJ2-1; 9 bases are shared with TRBD2. This CDR3 contains 15 residues. Germline CDR1 MGHRA, CDR2 YSYEKL. The junction had 11 bases not matched to a gene; V was cut back by 0 bases and J by 14 bases. The CDR3 reads CASSQDLAGPLGEFF. CDR3 DNA sequence: TGCGCCAGCAGCCAAGATCTAGCGGGGCCCCTTGGGGAGTTCTTC.

The chain uses TRBV12-3 or TRBV12-4 and TRBJ2-7, with 7 nucleotides matching TRBD2. The ends lost 5 bases at V and 7 bases at J; junction bases unmatched: 17. The CDR3 loop spans 16 amino acids. The CDR3 DNA reads as TGTGCCAGCAGTCCCCCTCTAGCGGTTATTTACAATGAGCAGTACTTC. Its translation: CASSPPLAVIYNEQYF.

The gene calls are TRBV30 and TRBJ2-4; D is perhaps TRBD1 (6 bases). V lost 2 bases, J lost 13 bases, and 21 bases lay in between. The CDR3 consists of 14 residues. The germline V gene has CDR1 GTSNPN and CDR2 SVGIG (reference sequence). The CDR3, as DNA: TGTGCCTGGAGTCTCATCGCAGGGGTGGGGGAGCAGTACTTC. Encoded protein: CAWSLIAGVGEQYF. The full variable domain, with the rest looked up from reference TRBV30 and TRBJ2-4, is SQTIHQWPATLVQPVGSPLSLECTVEGTSNPNLYWYRQAAGRGLQLLFYSVGIGQISSEVPQNLSASRPQDRQFILSSKKLLLSDSGFYLCAWSLIAGVGEQYFGAGTRLSVL.

This clonotype occurred a few times. The rearrangement links TRBV20-1 to TRBJ2-1; 16 bases match TRBD2. The CDR3 runs 15 residues. CDR1 is DFQATT, CDR2 SNEGSKA, per germline (reference sequence). The V segment lost 5 bases and the J segment 2 bases; nucleotides outside the gene matches: 0. The CDR3 sequence is CSAGTSGRAYNEQFF. The CDR3 coding sequence is TGCAGTGCTGGGACTAGCGGGAGGGCCTACAATGAGCAGTTCTTC.

This clonotype was seen a handful of times. The V gene is TRBV5-6, the J gene TRBJ2-3; 11 nucleotides match TRBD2. Losses at the gene ends were 2 bases for V and 8 bases for J; bases not matched to a gene: 4. The CDR3 consists of 14 residues. The germline CDR1 and CDR2 sequences are SGHDT and YYEEEE. This CDR3 reads CASSFGTSGRTQYF. The DNA for the CDR3 is TGTGCCAGCAGCTTTGGGACTAGCGGTCGTACGCAGTATTTT.

The J gene is TRBJ1-4, the V gene TRBV29-1; tentatively, D is TRBD1 (5 bases). This CDR3 has 13 residues. The V gene's germline CDR1 is SQVTM and CDR2 ANQGSEA. Deletions cut 5 bases from V and 7 bases from J, with 14 bases between. The CDR3 DNA reads as TGCAGCGTTTATGGGACGTTAGGTGAAAAACTGTTTTTT. Translating gives CSVYGTLGEKLFF.

This clonotype has just a few counts. The chain uses TRBV6-5 and TRBJ1-1, with TRBD1 identical over 7 bases. This CDR3 spans 13 amino acids. In germline, CDR1 is MNHEY, CDR2 SVGAGI. V lost 4 bases, J lost 4 bases, and 3 bases stayed unmatched. CDR3 sequence (DNA): TGTGCCAGCAGTTCGGGACAGTTCACTGAAGCTTTCTTT. Translated: CASSSGQFTEAFF.

This chain links TRBV28 with TRBJ2-3; D is unclear. CDR3 length: 13 residues. Deletions cut 3 bases from V and 5 bases from J, with 9 bases between. Germline V gene lookup returns CDR1 MDHEN and CDR2 SYDVKM. Here the CDR3 reads CASSFKGKDTQYF. The CDR3 DNA sequence: TGTGCCAGCAGTTTTAAGGGCAAAGATACGCAGTATTTT.

This chain links TRBV27 with TRBJ2-5; D is perhaps TRBD1 (5 bases). There are 15 residues in the CDR3. Trimming shortened V by 3 bases and J by 0 bases, and 11 bases separated the two germline ends. The germline gives CDR1 MNHEY, CDR2 SMNVEV (reference sequence). CDR3 amino acids: CASSLTARYQETQYF. Written as DNA, the CDR3 is TGTGCCAGCAGTTTGACAGCGAGGTACCAAGAGACCCAGTACTTC.

This clonotype was counted only a few times. The chain links TRBV5-5 to TRBJ1-5; D gene uncertain. The CDR3 is made up of 15 amino acids. The germline gives CDR1 SGHKS, CDR2 YYEKEE (reference sequence). The V and J ends lost 2 bases and 0 bases respectively, with 9 bases between them. The CDR3 DNA reads TGTGCCAGCAGCTTAAGGGTCGTTAGCAATCAGCCCCAGCATTTT. Translated, it gives CASSLRVVSNQPQHF.

The chain recombines TRBV20-1 with TRBJ1-4; 7 nucleotides match TRBD1. J was trimmed by 5 bases and V by 6 bases; bases with no gene match: 3. The germline gives CDR1 DFQATT, CDR2 SNEGSKA (reference sequence). CDR3 size: 12 residues. Written as DNA, the CDR3 is TGCAGTGCCAAGGGACAGAATGAAAAACTGTTTTTT. This encodes CSAKGQNEKLFF.

The chain carries TRBV28 and TRBJ2-7, with 10 bases lining up with TRBD2. This CDR3 is 17 amino acids long. With 3 bases clipped from V and 3 bases from J, the junction kept 11 bases outside the gene matches. Germline V gene data show CDR1 as MDHEN and CDR2 as SYDVKM. In DNA, the CDR3 is TGTGCCAGCAGTTTTATGGGGCTAGCGGGAGACCACTACGAGCAGTACTTC. Its protein product is CASSFMGLAGDHYEQYF.

This clonotype appeared a few times. The chain recombines TRBV3-1 with TRBJ2-3; TRBD2 matches 7 bases. The CDR3 loop spans 19 amino acids. V lost 2 bases and J lost 2; bases outside the gene matches: 16. Germline CDR1 LGHDT, CDR2 YNNKEL (reference sequence). For the CDR3, the DNA is TGTGCCAGCAGCCAATCCCCCCCTTACTACGCGGGGGTCACAGATACGCAGTATTTT. Protein: CASSQSPPYYAGVTDTQYF.

Ten or more counts support this clonotype. The CDR3: CASSQEKEVTDTQYF. The CDR3 nucleotides read TGTGCCAGCAGCCAAGAGAAAGAAGTCACAGATACGCAGTATTTT. The chain is built from TRBV4-2 and TRBJ2-3, with D uncertain. V lost 0 bases to trimming and J lost 2 bases, with 9 bases between them. There are 15 residues in the CDR3. Germline lookup yields CDR1 LGHNA and CDR2 YNFKEQ.

The rearrangement links TRBV6-5 to TRBJ1-4; D ambiguous. This CDR3 spans 12 amino acids. Germline V lookup: CDR1 MNHEY, CDR2 SVGAGI. The germline V and J ends were trimmed by 6 bases and 7 bases, with 9 bases remaining between them. CDR3 bases: TGTGCCAGCAGGGGCGCGTTTGAAAAACTGTTTTTT. The encoded protein is CASRGAFEKLFF.

A remark on this clonotype: This could be a read error, since a much larger clone is one nucleotide away. The CDR3 region is CASSETDYNEQFF. In DNA, the CDR3 is TGTGCCAGCAGCGAGACAGACTACAATGAGCAGTTCTTC. The genes are TRBV7-3 and TRBJ2-1; possible D gene TRBD1, 5 bases. The CDR3 is 13 residues long. The germline V gene has CDR1 SGHTA and CDR2 FQGTGA. V was clipped by 5 bases and J by 3 bases, with 8 bases between them. The variable domain in full, with the rest retrieved from reference TRBV7-3 and TRBJ2-1, is GAGVSQTPSNKVTEKGKYVELRCDPISGHTALYWYRQSLGQGPEFLIYFQGTGAADDSGLPNDRFFAVRPEGSVSTLKIQRTERGDSAVYLCASSETDYNEQFFGPGTRLTVL.